Below are 24 T cell receptor beta chains sequenced from a single sample in a study of blood T cell repertoires in COVID-19. Data came from immunoSEQ multiplex PCR; TCRdb stores just in-frame clones and leaves some out. The sample lists 150,000 or so clones, around 85% seen once, with approximately 9.1% in the top ten. Source material: PBMCs or T cells enriched from blood (not recorded which). The receptor source for this set is a man in his fifties who had recovered from COVID-19.

This clone has more than one count but fewer than ten. This chain connects TRBV28 to TRBJ1-4; TRBD1 matches at 8 bases. Trimming cost V 6 bases and J 10 bases; bases outside gene matches: 10. Germline CDR1 MDHEN, CDR2 SYDVKM. This CDR3 has 14 residues. This CDR3 reads CASSPQGVSRKLFF. CDR3 sequence (DNA): TGTGCCAGCAGCCCACAGGGGGTAAGCAGAAAACTGTTTTTT.

The chain recombines TRBV18 with TRBJ2-2; 7 bases agree with TRBD2. This CDR3 contains 15 residues. In germline, CDR1 is KGHSH, CDR2 LQKENI. The V and J ends lost 5 bases and 5 bases, in that order; junction bases with no gene match: 8. The CDR3 sequence: CASSSSGGGTGELFF. The CDR3 region has the DNA TGTGCCAGCTCATCCTCGGGAGGAGGGACCGGGGAGCTGTTTTTT. Full variable domain (outside the CDR3, taken from reference TRBV18 and TRBJ2-2): NAGVMQNPRHLVRRRGQEARLRCSPMKGHSHVYWYRQLPEEGLKFMVYLQKENIIDESGMPKERFSAEFPKEGPSILRIQQVVRGDSAAYFCASSSSGGGTGELFFGEGSRLTVL.

The CDR3 sequence: CASSYPLGASADTQYF. Here the CDR3 DNA reads TGTGCCAGCAGTTACCCCCTGGGAGCCTCCGCAGATACGCAGTATTTT. The rearrangement uses TRBV6-2 or TRBV6-3 and TRBJ2-3; a weak D match, TRBD2 (5 bases). CDR1 is MNHEY and CDR2 is SVGEGT in the germline V gene. The CDR3 totals 16 residues. The V end lost 2 bases, the J end lost 4 bases, and 16 bases lay between the germline ends.

The chain joins TRBV6-4 to TRBJ2-1; 10 nucleotides agree with TRBD2. CDR1 is MRHNA and CDR2 is SNTAGT in the germline V gene. The V segment lost 0 bases and the J segment 6 bases; nucleotides outside the gene matches: 2. The CDR3 contains 15 residues. DNA of the CDR3: TGTGCCAGCAGTGACTCGAGCGGGGGGGCCAATGAGCAGTTCTTC. Its translation: CASSDSSGGANEQFF.

The chain carries TRBV27 and TRBJ1-5, with D maybe TRBD1 (6 bases). Germline V gene lookup returns CDR1 MNHEY and CDR2 SMNVEV (reference sequence). The CDR3 runs 15 residues. The V end lost 6 bases, the J end lost 1 base, and 13 bases lay between the germline ends. The CDR3 region is CASSSTGLSNQPQHF. CDR3 nucleotides: TGTGCCAGCAGCTCTACAGGGTTGAGCAATCAGCCCCAGCATTTT.

The chain has TRBV5-8 and TRBJ2-1; the D gene is possibly TRBD1 (7 bases). The germline gives CDR1 SGHTS, CDR2 YDEGEE. With 4 bases removed from V and 1 base from J, the gap between germline ends came to 18 bases. The CDR3 has 17 amino acids. The CDR3 nucleotides are TGTGCCAGCAGCCCGGGACAGAGTGGAGGGTCCTACAATGAGCAGTTCTTC. This codes for CASSPGQSGGSYNEQFF.

The chain employs TRBV10-3 and TRBJ2-5, with D possibly TRBD1 on 8 matching bases. V lost 3 bases, J lost 4 bases, and 18 bases lay in between. The CDR3 runs 16 residues. CDR1 is ENHRY, CDR2 SYGVKD, per germline. Written as DNA, the CDR3 is TGTGCCATCAGTGAAAAACAGGGGGGGAGTGTAGAGACCCAGTACTTC. It codes for CAISEKQGGSVETQYF.

In this sample, this clone turned up once. J is TRBJ2-7 and V is TRBV6-2 or TRBV6-3; 9 positions agree with TRBD2. The CDR3 spans 15 residues. J lost 4 bases, V lost 5 bases, and 9 bases had no gene match. Looked up from germline, CDR1 is MNHEY and CDR2 is SVGEGT. Here the CDR3 reads CASSDLAGAAYEQYF. CDR3 in DNA: TGTGCCAGCAGTGATTTAGCGGGGGCGGCGTACGAGCAGTACTTC.

J is TRBJ2-2 and V is TRBV4-1, with D possibly being TRBD2 (6 bases). Germline V gives CDR1 MGHRA, CDR2 YSYEKL. The V and J ends lost 3 bases and 7 bases respectively, with 12 bases between them. CDR3 length: 14 residues. CDR3 in amino acids: CASSQGGGIGELFF. The DNA of the CDR3 is TGCGCCAGCAGCCAGGGGGGAGGTATCGGGGAGCTGTTTTTT.

The genes are TRBV19 and TRBJ2-7; D uncertain. This CDR3 spans 12 amino acids. V was trimmed by 7 bases and J by 4 bases, leaving 11 bases between them. Germline values: CDR1 LNHDA, CDR2 SQIVND (reference sequence). The CDR3 protein is CASTDTQYEQYF. The CDR3 DNA is TGTGCCAGTACCGACACTCAGTACGAGCAGTACTTC.

V gene TRBV19 combines with J gene TRBJ2-3; 7 bases align to TRBD2. After removal of 3 bases from V and 2 bases from J, the junction contained 8 bases not matched to a gene. CDR1 LNHDA and CDR2 SQIVND come from the germline V gene (reference sequence). CDR3 length: 16 residues. In DNA form, the CDR3 reads TGTGCCAGTAGTATTGGGGGACTACAATTCACAGATACGCAGTATTTT. Protein sequence: CASSIGGLQFTDTQYF.

The chain recombines TRBV5-4 with TRBJ2-6; 13 bases agree with TRBD2. V dropped 0 bases and J dropped 4; count of bases not matched to a gene: 4. Germline loops: CDR1 SGHNT, CDR2 YYREEE (reference sequence). CDR3 length: 18 residues. As DNA, the CDR3 is TGTGCCAGCAGCTTGGGACTAGCGGGGGGCTCGGGGGCCAACGTCCTGACTTTC. Encoded protein: CASSLGLAGGSGANVLTF.

This chain uses TRBV29-1 with TRBJ2-5; 9 bases are shared with TRBD1. The V segment lost 4 bases and the J segment 9 bases; nucleotides outside the gene matches: 12. Germline V CDR1 and CDR2: SQVTM, ANQGSEA. This CDR3 contains 14 residues. The CDR3 reads CSVGTGALVGAQYF. The CDR3 DNA reads TGCAGCGTTGGGACAGGGGCCCTTGTGGGGGCCCAGTACTTC. The variable domain in full, with the rest retrieved from reference TRBV29-1 and TRBJ2-5, is SAVISQKPSRDICQRGTSLTIQCQVDSQVTMMFWYRQQPGQSLTLIATANQGSEATYESGFVIDKFPISRPNLTFSTLTVSNMSPEDSSIYLCSVGTGALVGAQYFGPGTRLLVL.

In DNA form, the CDR3 reads TGTGCCACCAGCAGAGGGCCAGCGGGGCAGCAGGGCTATGGCTACACCTTC. It translates to CATSRGPAGQQGYGYTF. This chain links TRBV15 with TRBJ1-2, with TRBD1 as a possible D gene (5 bases). Germline V gene data show CDR1 as LNHNV and CDR2 as YYDKDF (reference sequence). The CDR3 loop spans 17 amino acids. Trimming stripped 1 base from V and 4 bases from J, with 19 bases between.

This chain joins TRBV5-6 and TRBJ2-7; 7 bases fit TRBD2. The germline gives CDR1 SGHDT, CDR2 YYEEEE. The CDR3 length is 13 residues. Trimming removed 3 bases from V and 8 bases from J; junction bases left unmatched: 8. CDR3 loop: CASSSWGGRKQYF. Here the CDR3 DNA reads TGTGCCAGCAGCTCCTGGGGAGGGCGTAAGCAGTACTTC.

This clone was recorded a few times. The V and J genes are TRBV19 and TRBJ2-7, with 9 bases lining up with TRBD2. The trim removed 6 bases at V and 1 base at J, leaving 7 bases unmatched. The germline V gene has CDR1 LNHDA and CDR2 SQIVND (reference sequence). The CDR3 consists of 15 residues. The CDR3 here is CASRESSGVSYEQYF. As DNA, the CDR3 is TGTGCCAGTAGGGAATCTAGCGGGGTGTCCTACGAGCAGTACTTC.

V gene TRBV5-6 combines with J gene TRBJ2-1, with TRBD2 matching over 9 bases. The trim removed 4 bases at V and 3 bases at J, leaving 5 bases unmatched. This CDR3 region has 15 residues. CDR1 and CDR2 (germline): SGHDT, YYEEEE. The CDR3 DNA reads as TGTGCCAGCAGCATTCCTAGCGGGGTCTACAATGAGCAGTTCTTC. Encoded protein: CASSIPSGVYNEQFF.

This chain uses TRBV6-5 with TRBJ2-7; 7 bases match TRBD1. The J segment lost 3 bases and the V segment lost 5 bases, leaving 10 bases of the junction unmatched. CDR1 MNHEY and CDR2 SVGAGI come from the germline V gene. There are 15 residues in the CDR3. CDR3 in amino acids: CASSTGQLVGYEQYF. DNA of the CDR3: TGTGCCAGCAGTACGGGACAGTTGGTAGGCTACGAGCAGTACTTC.

The chain links TRBV19 to TRBJ1-3; the D gene is possibly TRBD1 (6 bases). The germline CDR1 and CDR2 sequences are LNHDA and SQIVND (reference sequence). CDR3 length: 17 residues. V lost 4 bases and J lost 0, with 16 bases in between. CDR3 DNA sequence: TGTGCCAGTAGTAGAGGGACCAGGGGAAGCTCTGGAAACACCATATATTTT. This sequence encodes CASSRGTRGSSGNTIYF.

The rearrangement links TRBV18 to TRBJ2-7, with TRBD1 matching 10 bases. Germline values: CDR1 KGHSH, CDR2 LQKENI. The CDR3 runs 15 residues. With 6 bases clipped from V and 2 bases from J, the junction kept 7 bases outside the gene matches. In DNA, the CDR3 is TGTGCCAGCTCCTCGGGACAGGGGTCGACCTACGAGCAGTACTTC. It is translated as CASSSGQGSTYEQYF.

The V gene is TRBV5-4, the J gene TRBJ1-2, with TRBD1 as a possible D gene (5 bases). CDR3 length: 13 residues. V lost 5 bases to trimming and J lost 4 bases, with 12 bases between them. The germline CDR1 and CDR2 sequences are SGHNT and YYREEE (reference sequence). CDR3 DNA sequence: TGTGCCAGCAGACTACAGGCCTCCTATGGCTACACCTTC. This translates into CASRLQASYGYTF.

The chain joins TRBV11-2 to TRBJ2-7, with D possibly matching TRBD1 (5 bases). The CDR3 runs 18 residues. V dropped 0 bases and J dropped 0 bases, with 18 bases sitting between them. Germline V gene data show CDR1 as SGHAT and CDR2 as FQNNGV. The CDR3 DNA reads as TGTGCCAGCAGCTTAGACAGGGATAGGGCTCTGAGCTCCTACGAGCAGTACTTC. Its translation is CASSLDRDRALSSYEQYF. The variable domain in full, with the rest retrieved from reference TRBV11-2 and TRBJ2-7, is EAGVAQSPRYKIIEKRQSVAFWCNPISGHATLYWYQQILGQGPKLLIQFQNNGVVDDSQLPKDRFSAERLKGVDSTLKIQPAKLEDSAVYLCASSLDRDRALSSYEQYFGPGTRLTVT.

The chain joins TRBV6-5 to TRBJ1-6, with D perhaps matching TRBD1 (5 bases). Germline V CDR1 and CDR2: MNHEY, SVGAGI. V was shortened by 4 bases and J by 7 bases, with 17 bases between the two germline ends. The CDR3 contains 16 residues. In nucleotides, the CDR3 is TGTGCCAGCAGTTCGTCGCTAGGGGTCGGAAATTCACCCCTCCACTTT. It codes for CASSSSLGVGNSPLHF.

V usage is TRBV9 and J usage is TRBJ1-5; D not certain. This CDR3 is built from 17 residues. The V gene lost 4 bases and the J gene lost 0 bases, with 17 bases spanning the gap. Germline values: CDR1 SGDLS, CDR2 YYNGEE. DNA for the CDR3: TGTGCCAGCAGCCCACCGCGGGTCTTTTATAGCAATCAGCCCCAGCATTTT. Protein sequence: CASSPPRVFYSNQPQHF.